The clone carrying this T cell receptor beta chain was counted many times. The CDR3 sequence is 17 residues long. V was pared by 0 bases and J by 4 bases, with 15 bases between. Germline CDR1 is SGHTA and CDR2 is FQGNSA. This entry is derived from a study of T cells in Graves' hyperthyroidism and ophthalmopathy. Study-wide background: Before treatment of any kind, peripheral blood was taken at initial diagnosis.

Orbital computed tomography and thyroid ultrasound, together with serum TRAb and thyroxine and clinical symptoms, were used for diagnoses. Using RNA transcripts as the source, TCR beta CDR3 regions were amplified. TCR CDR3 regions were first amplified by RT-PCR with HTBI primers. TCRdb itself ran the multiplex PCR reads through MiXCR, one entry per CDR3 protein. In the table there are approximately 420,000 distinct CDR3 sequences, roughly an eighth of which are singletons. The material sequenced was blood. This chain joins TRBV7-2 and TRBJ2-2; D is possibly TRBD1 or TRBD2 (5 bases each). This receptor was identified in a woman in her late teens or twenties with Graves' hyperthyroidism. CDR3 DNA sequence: TGTGCCAGCAGCTTAGCGTCCGGGACCGTTAGCACCGGGGAGCTGTTTTTT. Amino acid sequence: CASSLASGTVSTGELFF. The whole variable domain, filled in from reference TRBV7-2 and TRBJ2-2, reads GAGVSQSPSNKVTEKGKDVELRCDPISGHTALYWYRQSLGQGLEFLIYFQGNSAPDKSGLPSDRFSAERTGGSVSTLTIQRTQQEDSAVYLCASSLASGTVSTGELFFGEGSRLTVL.